This entry lists 21 T cell receptor beta chains sequenced from one sample in a study of vaccination and CD4 T cells after COVID-19. Oncomine TCR Beta short-read sequencing was applied to DNA from cultured CD4+ T cells. Cultures of CD4+ T cells served as the source for extracting genomic DNA. TCRdb used MiXCR to reprocess the PCR reads, holding one entry per CDR3 protein. This table holds several thousand distinct CDR3 sequences, 33% found once. Described treatment: approximately nine-day PBMC culture with coronavirus spike peptide pools or control peptides (ViraFEST assay). One should note that the unexposed donor's CD4+ T cells were collected before the COVID-19 pandemic (2011-2018). These receptors have no identified antigens. Specimen: CD4+ T cells from blood, cultured in vitro. These receptors were collected from a human donor in good health.

The rearrangement uses TRBV6-5 and TRBJ2-1, with 12 bases that match TRBD2. With V trimmed by 4 bases and J by 7 bases, 11 bases remained unmatched. CDR3 size: 17 residues. CDR1 is MNHEY and CDR2 is SVGAGI in the germline V gene. The CDR3 loop is CASSSRRTSGNRNEQFF. The CDR3 nucleotides are TGTGCCAGCAGTTCGCGACGGACTAGCGGGAACCGGAATGAGCAGTTCTTC.

The J gene is TRBJ2-1, the V gene TRBV27, with D possibly called TRBD1 or TRBD2 (6 bases each). Per the germline V gene, CDR1 is MNHEY and CDR2 is SMNVEV (reference sequence). V shed 4 bases and J shed 10 bases, with 17 bases lying between them. The CDR3 sequence is 14 residues long. CDR3 in amino acids: CASSSQGWGAEQFF. The CDR3 DNA reads TGTGCCAGCAGTTCGCAGGGCTGGGGGGCGGAGCAGTTCTTC.

This clonotype has more than one count but fewer than ten. J is TRBJ1-1 and V is TRBV7-9; D possibly corresponds to TRBD1 (6 bases). Deletions cut 7 bases from V and 3 bases from J, with 27 bases between. Germline V gene sequence: CDR1 SEHNR, CDR2 FQNEAQ (reference sequence). There are 18 residues in the CDR3. CDR3 DNA: TGTGCCAGCACCACTTACGGGGGCCTCGGTCGCCTGGACACTGAAGCTTTCTTT. This codes for CASTTYGGLGRLDTEAFF.

CDR3 residues: CASSPGTGETQYF. CDR3 bases: TGTGCCAGCTCCCCCGGGACTGGGGAGACCCAGTACTTC. The chain combines TRBV18 with TRBJ2-5; TRBD2 might be the D (6 bases). Germline assignment: CDR1 KGHSH and CDR2 LQKENI. V was shortened by 6 bases and J by 5 bases, with 13 bases between the two germline ends. This CDR3 has 13 residues. The full variable domain, its missing parts supplied by reference TRBV18 and TRBJ2-5, is NAGVMQNPRHLVRRRGQEARLRCSPMKGHSHVYWYRQLPEEGLKFMVYLQKENIIDESGMPKERFSAEFPKEGPSILRIQQVVRGDSAAYFCASSPGTGETQYFGPGTRLLVL.

A few counts support this clonotype. The rearrangement uses TRBV27 and TRBJ1-5; no reliable D call. Deletions cut 6 bases from V and 0 bases from J, with 15 bases between. CDR1 is MNHEY, CDR2 SMNVEV, per germline (reference sequence). The CDR3 consists of 16 residues. The CDR3: CASSKHLGYSNQPQHF. In nucleotides, the CDR3 is TGTGCCAGCAGCAAGCATTTGGGGTATAGCAATCAGCCCCAGCATTTT.

The chain combines TRBV7-2 with TRBJ1-2; TRBD1 agrees at 7 bases. After removal of 4 bases from V and 7 bases from J, the junction contained 6 bases not matched to a gene. The CDR3 consists of 13 residues. CDR1 is SGHTA and CDR2 is FQGNSA in the germline V gene. In DNA form, the CDR3 reads TGTGCCAGCAGCTCTCAGGGGGTGACTGGCTACACCTTC. It yields the protein CASSSQGVTGYTF.

The DNA of the CDR3 is TGTGCCAGCAGTTACTCCGCCGGGGAGCTGTTTTTT. Residues: CASSYSAGELFF. The chain links TRBV6-2 or TRBV6-3 to TRBJ2-2, with D unclear. V lost 0 bases to trimming and J lost 6 bases, with 2 bases between them. The CDR3 consists of 12 residues. From germline, CDR1 is MNHEY and CDR2 SVGEGT.

This rearrangement joins TRBV10-3 to TRBJ1-6, with 7 positions matching TRBD1. J gave up 8 bases and V 0 bases, and 4 bases lay outside the gene matches. This CDR3 comprises 15 residues. Germline lookup yields CDR1 ENHRY and CDR2 SYGVKD. The CDR3 DNA reads TGTGCCATCAGTGAGTCGACAGGGAGTTATTCACCCCTCCACTTT. Translated: CAISESTGSYSPLHF.

This clonotype was recorded a few times. The chain carries TRBV4-3 and TRBJ1-6, with no clear D. Germline CDR1 LGHNA, CDR2 YSLEER. This CDR3 spans 14 amino acids. V was cut by 1 base and J by 10 bases, with 11 bases left in between. The CDR3 DNA reads as TGCGCCAGCAGCCAAGGGATTGCGGTATCACCCCTCCACTTT. It codes for CASSQGIAVSPLHF.

This clonotype was observed a handful of times. This chain connects TRBV11-1 to TRBJ2-2; no reliable D call. This CDR3 spans 13 amino acids. The V end lost 6 bases, the J end lost 1 base, and 6 bases lay between the germline ends. CDR1 and CDR2 from the germline V gene are SGHAT and FQDESV (reference sequence). CDR3 DNA sequence: TGTGCCAGCAGTCTACAGAACACCGGGGAGCTGTTTTTT. Its protein is CASSLQNTGELFF.

This clonotype has more than one count but fewer than ten. As DNA, the CDR3 is TGTGCCAGCAGCTTAGCGAGGGGGAACATTCAGTACTTC. As protein: CASSLARGNIQYF. The rearrangement uses TRBV7-6 and TRBJ2-4; D may be TRBD1 (6 bases). Trimming pared 0 bases from V and 7 bases from J, leaving 7 bases between. This CDR3 contains 13 residues. Per germline, CDR1 SGHVS and CDR2 FNYEAQ.

This clonotype was seen a few times. The chain employs TRBV2 and TRBJ2-7, with 7 bases that match TRBD1. The germline gives CDR1 SNHLY, CDR2 FYNNEI. The CDR3 is 14 amino acids. The V gene end was trimmed by 4 bases and the J gene end by 0 bases; junction bases not matched to a gene: 3. CDR3 coding DNA: TGTGCCAGCAGTGGACAGGGACCCTCCTACGAGCAGTACTTC. Its protein is CASSGQGPSYEQYF.

The rearrangement uses TRBV6-2 or TRBV6-3 and TRBJ1-2; 10 bases fit TRBD1. Looked up from germline, CDR1 is MNHEY and CDR2 is SVGEGT. The V gene end was trimmed by 7 bases and the J gene end by 4 bases; junction bases not matched to a gene: 9. This CDR3 contains 15 residues. CDR3 in DNA: TGTGCCAGCAATACTAAAGGGACAGGGGTCTATGGCTACACCTTC. It codes for CASNTKGTGVYGYTF.

V gene TRBV4-2 combines with J gene TRBJ2-3; TRBD2 agrees at 12 bases. Germline V CDR1 and CDR2: LGHNA, YNFKEQ. This CDR3 has 15 amino acids. Losses at the gene ends were 6 bases for V and 4 bases for J; bases not matched to a gene: 5. The CDR3 loop is CASRASGREADTQYF. Here the CDR3 DNA reads TGTGCCAGCAGGGCTAGCGGGAGGGAGGCAGATACGCAGTATTTT.

The chain is built from TRBV5-4 and TRBJ1-5, with no clear D. Germline V gene data show CDR1 as SGHNT and CDR2 as YYREEE (reference sequence). Trimming took off 5 bases at V and 7 bases at J, with 13 bases between the two ends. CDR3 length: 13 residues. CDR3 DNA: TGTGCCAGCAGTTATGACCCTGCCCAGCCCCAGCATTTT. It codes for CASSYDPAQPQHF. The full variable domain, rest sourced from reference TRBV5-4 and TRBJ1-5, is ETGVTQSPTHLIKTRGQQVTLRCSSQSGHNTVSWYQQALGQGPQFIFQYYREEENGRGNFPPRFSGLQFPNYSSELNVNALELDDSALYLCASSYDPAQPQHFGDGTRLSIL.

The chain recombines TRBV20-1 with TRBJ2-7; 8 bases align to TRBD2. Germline lookup yields CDR1 DFQATT and CDR2 SNEGSKA (reference sequence). The CDR3 is 13 residues long. J was trimmed by 5 bases and V by 8 bases; bases with no gene match: 11. CDR3 sequence reads: CSSYKRELDEQYF. The CDR3 nucleotides read TGCAGTTCTTACAAGCGGGAGCTCGACGAGCAGTACTTC.

The sample holds a few counts of this clonotype. The V gene is TRBV15, the J gene TRBJ2-7; TRBD2 is a possible D gene (5 bases). This CDR3 has 13 amino acids. CDR1 LNHNV and CDR2 YYDKDF come from the germline V gene (reference sequence). Trimming removed 3 bases at V and 6 bases at J, with 12 bases between. The CDR3 coding sequence is TGTGCCACCAGCAGCGACCCCGAGGGCGAGCAGTACTTC. It is translated as CATSSDPEGEQYF.

This chain joins TRBV6-4 and TRBJ2-1, with TRBD1 identical over 8 bases. The CDR3 totals 15 residues. V dropped 3 bases and J dropped 0; count of bases not matched to a gene: 1. Germline V lookup: CDR1 MRHNA, CDR2 SNTAGT. The CDR3 sequence: CASSEQGGSYNEQFF. CDR3 DNA sequence: TGTGCCAGCAGTGAACAGGGGGGCTCCTACAATGAGCAGTTCTTC.

This clonotype was recorded a few times. The J gene is TRBJ1-2, the V gene TRBV10-3; no clear D gene. V was shortened by 3 bases and J by 8 bases, with 19 bases between the two germline ends. The germline gives CDR1 ENHRY, CDR2 SYGVKD. The CDR3 is 15 residues long. The CDR3 DNA reads as TGTGCCATCAGTGAAATTTTGACTCCCGAGGACGGCTACACCTTC. This translates into CAISEILTPEDGYTF.

This sequence joins TRBV5-5 and TRBJ2-1; a weak D match, TRBD1 (5 bases). Near its end, the DNA agrees better with TRBJ2-7, so the J call may be wrong. The CDR3 is 16 amino acids. Germline-derived CDR1 and CDR2 are SGHKS and YYEKEE (reference sequence). CDR3 nucleotide sequence: TGTGCCAGCAGCTTGGAGTATCCGGTCAGGGTCTACGAGCAGTACTTC. This codes for CASSLEYPVRVYEQYF.

The J gene is TRBJ2-5, the V gene TRBV30, with no clear D. The germline V gene encodes CDR1 GTSNPN and CDR2 SVGIG (reference sequence). The CDR3 is 13 residues long. V gave up 0 bases and J gave up 0 bases, with 5 bases separating them. CDR3 nucleotide sequence: TGTGCCTGGAGTGTCGGGTACCAAGAGACCCAGTACTTC. This codes for CAWSVGYQETQYF.